This T cell receptor beta chain came from a study of cytomegalovirus exposure and HLA in healthy donors. Study observations and caveats: An ancestry cluster, one associated with Asian ancestry, reportedly showed fewer N-insertions than the approximately 650-donor mean in a later analysis. It was assumed in the presence/absence analyses that sequencing depth was roughly uniform across donors.

PCR employed 60 Vbeta and 13 Jbeta primers. The repertoire was sequenced with immunoSEQ multiplex PCR; TCRdb's copy has only in-frame clones and lacks some. This sample carries 240,000 or so clones, around 81% of them seen once, and the ten largest clones take 8%. This clone was seen more than once but under ten times. Its antigen is undetermined. Trimming shortened V by 2 bases and J by 6 bases, and 14 bases separated the two germline ends. The CDR3 contains 14 residues. Per germline, CDR1 SGHNT and CDR2 YYREEE (reference sequence). The receptor comes from a woman aged 55-70 years in good health and CMV-seropositive. The V gene is TRBV5-4, the J gene TRBJ1-1; D perhaps matches TRBD1 (6 bases). Material for sequencing was PBMCs. The CDR3: CASSFGQKQSEAFF. CDR3 bases: TGTGCCAGCAGCTTCGGACAGAAACAATCTGAAGCTTTCTTT. Full variable domain (outside the CDR3, taken from reference TRBV5-4 and TRBJ1-1): ETGVTQSPTHLIKTRGQQVTLRCSSQSGHNTVSWYQQALGQGPQFIFQYYREEENGRGNFPPRFSGLQFPNYSSELNVNALELDDSALYLCASSFGQKQSEAFFGQGTRLTVV.